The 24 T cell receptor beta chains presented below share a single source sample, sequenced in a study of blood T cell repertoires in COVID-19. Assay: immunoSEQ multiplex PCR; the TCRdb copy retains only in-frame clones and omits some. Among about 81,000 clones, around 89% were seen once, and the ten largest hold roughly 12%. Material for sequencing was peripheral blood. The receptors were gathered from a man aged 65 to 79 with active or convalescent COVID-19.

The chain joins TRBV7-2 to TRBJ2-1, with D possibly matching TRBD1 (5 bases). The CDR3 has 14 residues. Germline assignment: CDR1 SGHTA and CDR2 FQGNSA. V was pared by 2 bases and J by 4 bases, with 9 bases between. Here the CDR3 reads CASSLRGEYNEQFF. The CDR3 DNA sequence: TGTGCCAGCAGCTTAAGGGGCGAGTACAATGAGCAGTTCTTC.

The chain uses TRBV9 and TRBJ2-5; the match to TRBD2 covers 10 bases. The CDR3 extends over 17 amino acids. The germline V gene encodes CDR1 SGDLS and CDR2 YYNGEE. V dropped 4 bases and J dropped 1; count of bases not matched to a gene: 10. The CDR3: CASSLGASGGLQETQYF. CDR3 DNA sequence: TGTGCCAGCAGCTTAGGGGCTAGCGGGGGCCTCCAAGAGACCCAGTACTTC.

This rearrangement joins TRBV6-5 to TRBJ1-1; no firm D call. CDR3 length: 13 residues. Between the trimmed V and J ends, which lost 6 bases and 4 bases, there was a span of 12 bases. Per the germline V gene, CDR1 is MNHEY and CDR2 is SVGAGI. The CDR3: CASRRDMFTEAFF. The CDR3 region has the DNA TGTGCCAGCAGACGCGACATGTTCACTGAAGCTTTCTTT.

The DNA of the CDR3 is TGTGCCAGCTCACTCAATGGAGCGGGAACTAATGAAAAACTGTTTTTT. Protein sequence: CASSLNGAGTNEKLFF. This chain joins TRBV18 and TRBJ1-4; D ambiguous. V dropped 4 bases and J dropped 1 base, with 13 bases sitting between them. Germline loops: CDR1 KGHSH, CDR2 LQKENI. The CDR3 is made up of 16 amino acids. Drawing the rest from reference TRBV18 and TRBJ1-4, the complete variable domain is NAGVMQNPRHLVRRRGQEARLRCSPMKGHSHVYWYRQLPEEGLKFMVYLQKENIIDESGMPKERFSAEFPKEGPSILRIQQVVRGDSAAYFCASSLNGAGTNEKLFFGSGTQLSVL.

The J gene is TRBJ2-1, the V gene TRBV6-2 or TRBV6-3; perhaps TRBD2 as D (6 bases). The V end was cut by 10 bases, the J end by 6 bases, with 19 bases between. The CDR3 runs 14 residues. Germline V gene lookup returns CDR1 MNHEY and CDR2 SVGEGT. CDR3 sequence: CATTPRLGGNEQFF. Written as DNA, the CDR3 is TGTGCCACCACCCCCCGACTAGGCGGCAATGAGCAGTTCTTC.

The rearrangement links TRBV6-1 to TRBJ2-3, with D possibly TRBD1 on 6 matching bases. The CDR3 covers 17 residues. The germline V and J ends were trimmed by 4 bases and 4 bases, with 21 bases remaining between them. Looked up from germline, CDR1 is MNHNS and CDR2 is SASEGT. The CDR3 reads CASSGNRARDRPDTQYF. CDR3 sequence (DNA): TGTGCCAGCAGTGGAAACAGGGCAAGGGATCGTCCAGATACGCAGTATTTT.

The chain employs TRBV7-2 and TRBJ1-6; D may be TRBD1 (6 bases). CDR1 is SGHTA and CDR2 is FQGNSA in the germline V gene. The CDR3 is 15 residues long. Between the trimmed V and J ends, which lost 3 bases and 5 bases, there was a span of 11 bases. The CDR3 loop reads CASSLRTVNNSPLHF. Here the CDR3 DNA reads TGTGCCAGCAGCTTGAGGACAGTGAATAATTCACCCCTCCACTTT.

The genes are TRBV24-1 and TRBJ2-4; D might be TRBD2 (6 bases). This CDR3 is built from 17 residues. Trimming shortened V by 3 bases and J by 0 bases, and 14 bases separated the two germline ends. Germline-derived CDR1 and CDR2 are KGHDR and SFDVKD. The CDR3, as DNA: TGTGCCACCAGTGATGGGGGACTGGCGTTAGCCAAAAACATTCAGTACTTC. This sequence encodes CATSDGGLALAKNIQYF.

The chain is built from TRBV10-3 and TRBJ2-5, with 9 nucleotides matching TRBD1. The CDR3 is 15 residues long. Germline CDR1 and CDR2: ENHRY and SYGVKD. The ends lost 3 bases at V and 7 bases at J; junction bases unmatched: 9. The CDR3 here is CAISESEGQGVTQYF. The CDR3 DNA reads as TGTGCCATCAGTGAAAGTGAGGGACAGGGTGTGACCCAGTACTTC.

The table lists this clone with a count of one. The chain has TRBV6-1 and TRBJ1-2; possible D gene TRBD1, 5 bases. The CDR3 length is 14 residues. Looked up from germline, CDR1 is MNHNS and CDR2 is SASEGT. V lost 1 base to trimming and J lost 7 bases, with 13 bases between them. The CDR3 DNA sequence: TGTGCCAGCAGTGAAGAATGGCAGGGAGGTGGCTACACCTTC. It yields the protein CASSEEWQGGGYTF.

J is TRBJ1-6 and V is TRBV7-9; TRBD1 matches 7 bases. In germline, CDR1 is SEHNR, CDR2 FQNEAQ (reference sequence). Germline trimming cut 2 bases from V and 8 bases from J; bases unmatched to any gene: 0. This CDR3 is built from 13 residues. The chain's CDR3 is CASSLTGDSPLHF. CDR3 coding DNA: TGTGCCAGCAGCTTAACAGGGGATTCACCCCTCCACTTT.

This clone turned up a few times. The CDR3 region has the DNA TGTGCCAGCAGAAAAGAGGGGGGGGACACTGAAGCTTTCTTT. Translating gives CASRKEGGDTEAFF. The J gene is TRBJ1-1, the V gene TRBV2; D perhaps matches TRBD1 (6 bases). V was trimmed by 6 bases and J by 3 bases, leaving 14 bases between them. CDR3 length: 14 residues. Germline CDR1 is SNHLY and CDR2 is FYNNEI. Full variable domain (outside the CDR3, taken from reference TRBV2 and TRBJ1-1): EPEVTQTPSHQVTQMGQEVILRCVPISNHLYFYWYRQILGQKVEFLVSFYNNEISEKSEIFDDQFSVERPDGSNFTLKIRSTKLEDSAMYFCASRKEGGDTEAFFGQGTRLTVV.

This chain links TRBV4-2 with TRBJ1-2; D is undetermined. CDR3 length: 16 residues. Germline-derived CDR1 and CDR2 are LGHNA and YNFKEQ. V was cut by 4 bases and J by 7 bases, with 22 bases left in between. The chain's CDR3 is CASSLAGRESPGGYTF. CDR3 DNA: TGTGCCAGCAGCCTAGCGGGCCGGGAGTCCCCGGGTGGCTACACCTTC.

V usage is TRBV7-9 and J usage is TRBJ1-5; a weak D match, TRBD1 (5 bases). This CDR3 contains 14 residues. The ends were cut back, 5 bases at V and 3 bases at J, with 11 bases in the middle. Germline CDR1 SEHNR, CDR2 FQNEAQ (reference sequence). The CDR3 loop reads CASSEGDFNQPQHF. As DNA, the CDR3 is TGTGCCAGCAGCGAAGGGGATTTCAATCAGCCCCAGCATTTT.

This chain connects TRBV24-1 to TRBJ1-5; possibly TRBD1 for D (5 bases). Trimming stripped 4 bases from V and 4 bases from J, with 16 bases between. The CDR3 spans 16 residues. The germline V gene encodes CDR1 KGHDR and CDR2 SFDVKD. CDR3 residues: CATSDPRGGVNQPQHF. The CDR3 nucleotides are TGTGCCACCAGTGACCCCCGTGGGGGGGTTAATCAGCCCCAGCATTTT.

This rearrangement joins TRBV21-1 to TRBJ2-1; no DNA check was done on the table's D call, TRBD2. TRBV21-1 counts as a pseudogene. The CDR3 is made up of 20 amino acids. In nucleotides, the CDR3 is TGTGCCAGCAGCTCCGCCGGGACTAGCGGGGAGCAGGCGGTCAACAATGAGCAGTTCTTC. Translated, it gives CASSSAGTSGEQAVNNEQFF.

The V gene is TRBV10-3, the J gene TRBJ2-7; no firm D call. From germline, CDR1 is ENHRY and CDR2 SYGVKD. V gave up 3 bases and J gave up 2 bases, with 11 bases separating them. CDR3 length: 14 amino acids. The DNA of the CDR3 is TGTGCCATCAGTGATGTCCGCGCTACCTACGAGCAGTACTTC. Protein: CAISDVRATYEQYF.

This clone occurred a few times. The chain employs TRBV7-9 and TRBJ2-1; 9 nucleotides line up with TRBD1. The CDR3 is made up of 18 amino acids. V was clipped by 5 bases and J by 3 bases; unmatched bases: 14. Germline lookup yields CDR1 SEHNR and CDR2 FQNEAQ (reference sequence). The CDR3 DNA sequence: TGTGCCAGCAGCACAAAGCCCGAACAGGGGGCAGGCTACAATGAGCAGTTCTTC. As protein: CASSTKPEQGAGYNEQFF.

The CDR3 sequence: CASGQQGDYGYTF. For the CDR3, the DNA is TGTGCCAGCGGGCAACAGGGGGACTATGGCTACACCTTC. V gene TRBV19 combines with J gene TRBJ1-2; 8 bases line up with TRBD1. CDR1 and CDR2 (germline): LNHDA, SQIVND (reference sequence). V lost 9 bases and J lost 3; bases outside the gene matches: 6. CDR3 length equals 13 residues.

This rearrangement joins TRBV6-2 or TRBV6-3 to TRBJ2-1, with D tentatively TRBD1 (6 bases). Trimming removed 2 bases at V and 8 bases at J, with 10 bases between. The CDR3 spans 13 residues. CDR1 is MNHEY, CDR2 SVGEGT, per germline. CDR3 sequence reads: CASSYQGFDEQFF. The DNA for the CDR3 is TGTGCCAGCAGTTACCAGGGGTTCGATGAGCAGTTCTTC.

The CDR3 loop reads CASTRGSVSTEAFF. The CDR3, as DNA: TGTGCCAGCACCCGGGGGTCGGTAAGCACTGAAGCTTTCTTT. J is TRBJ1-1 and V is TRBV2, with D possibly matching TRBD1 (5 bases). This CDR3 comprises 14 residues. V was cut by 7 bases and J by 4 bases, with 16 bases left in between. Germline V gene lookup returns CDR1 SNHLY and CDR2 FYNNEI.

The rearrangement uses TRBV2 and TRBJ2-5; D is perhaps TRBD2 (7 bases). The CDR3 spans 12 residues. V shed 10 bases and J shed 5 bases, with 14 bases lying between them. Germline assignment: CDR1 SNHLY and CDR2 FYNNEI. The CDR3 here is CATRGGAETQYF. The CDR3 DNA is TGTGCCACCCGCGGGGGCGCGGAGACCCAGTACTTC.

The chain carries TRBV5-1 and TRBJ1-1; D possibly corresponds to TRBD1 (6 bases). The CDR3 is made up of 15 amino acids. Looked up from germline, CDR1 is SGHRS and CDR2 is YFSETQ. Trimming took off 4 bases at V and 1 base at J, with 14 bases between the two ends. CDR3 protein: CASSPLDSQNTEAFF. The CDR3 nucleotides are TGCGCCAGCAGCCCCCTGGACAGCCAGAACACTGAAGCTTTCTTT.

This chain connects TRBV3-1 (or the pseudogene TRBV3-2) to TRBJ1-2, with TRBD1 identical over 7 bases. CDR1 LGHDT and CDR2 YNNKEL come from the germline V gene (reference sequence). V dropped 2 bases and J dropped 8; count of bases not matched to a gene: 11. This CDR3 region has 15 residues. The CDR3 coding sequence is TGTGCCAGCAGCCAACCGGACAGGCCCCCATGGGGCTACACCTTC. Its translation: CASSQPDRPPWGYTF.